The 24 T cell receptor beta chains in this list originate from one sample, sequenced in a study of cytomegalovirus exposure and HLA in healthy donors. Amplification used 60 Vbeta primers and 13 Jbeta primers. Measured with immunoSEQ multiplex PCR; TCRdb has only the in-frame clones, and not every one. The repertoire includes roughly 200,000 clones, roughly 82% of them detected once, and less than 0.65% sits in the top ten. Sequenced input: PBMCs. Receptors originate from a woman aged 45-60 years in good health and CMV-seronegative.

This rearrangement joins TRBV7-2 to TRBJ1-5; D gene ambiguous. The CDR3 has 15 residues. V lost 1 base, J lost 2 bases, and 9 bases lay in between. Germline V gene sequence: CDR1 SGHTA, CDR2 FQGNSA. The CDR3 DNA sequence: TGTGCCAGCAGCTTAGTGGGAGTTGGCAATCAGCCCCAGCATTTT. The encoded protein is CASSLVGVGNQPQHF.

The chain carries TRBV7-2 and TRBJ2-5; 8 bases align to TRBD1. The CDR3 sequence is 16 residues long. Germline trimming cut 4 bases from V and 3 bases from J; bases unmatched to any gene: 10. Germline CDR1 and CDR2: SGHTA and FQGNSA. This chain's CDR3 is CASSSVGTGGEETQYF. In nucleotides, the CDR3 is TGTGCCAGCAGCTCTGTCGGGACAGGAGGAGAAGAGACCCAGTACTTC.

The V gene is TRBV25-1, the J gene TRBJ1-2, with D perhaps matching TRBD1 (5 bases). Trimming took 2 bases from V and 4 from J, leaving 11 bases between them. CDR1 MGHDK and CDR2 SYGVNS come from the germline V gene. The CDR3 extends over 14 amino acids. The chain's CDR3 is CASSENQGAYGYTF. The CDR3 DNA reads TGTGCCAGCAGTGAAAACCAGGGCGCCTATGGCTACACCTTC.

The chain couples TRBV7-9 to TRBJ1-4; maybe TRBD1 (5 bases). The CDR3 runs 16 residues. V lost 5 bases, J lost 7 bases, and 20 bases lay in between. The germline V gene encodes CDR1 SEHNR and CDR2 FQNEAQ (reference sequence). The DNA of the CDR3 is TGTGCCAGCAGCCACCGACAGTACCCGGTCGGTGAAAAACTGTTTTTT. Its translation: CASSHRQYPVGEKLFF.

The rearrangement joins TRBV18 to TRBJ1-2; D unresolved. Looked up from germline, CDR1 is KGHSH and CDR2 is LQKENI. The CDR3 totals 15 residues. The V end lost 3 bases, the J end lost 3 bases, and 14 bases lay between the germline ends. Written as DNA, the CDR3 is TGTGCCAGCTCACCGCAAGCGAGGATGGACTATGGCTACACCTTC. Residues: CASSPQARMDYGYTF.

The gene calls are TRBV5-5 and TRBJ1-1, with 9 nucleotides matching TRBD1. The CDR3 length is 13 residues. With 3 bases clipped from V and 3 bases from J, the junction kept 0 bases outside the gene matches. Germline V gene lookup returns CDR1 SGHKS and CDR2 YYEKEE (reference sequence). The CDR3 is CASSWTGDTEAFF. DNA of the CDR3: TGTGCCAGCAGCTGGACAGGGGACACTGAAGCTTTCTTT.

The chain carries TRBV6-5 and TRBJ2-1; unclear D gene. This CDR3 is 16 amino acids long. Germline V gene lookup returns CDR1 MNHEY and CDR2 SVGAGI. Between the trimmed V and J ends, which lost 0 bases and 0 bases, there was a span of 9 bases. The CDR3 loop is CASSYSMWSSYNEQFF. CDR3 nucleotide sequence: TGTGCCAGCAGTTACTCGATGTGGAGCTCCTACAATGAGCAGTTCTTC.

The genes are TRBV7-2 and TRBJ1-3; weak D call: TRBD1 (6 bases). This CDR3 has 15 residues. Germline CDR1 is SGHTA and CDR2 is FQGNSA. With 2 bases removed from V and 1 base from J, the gap between germline ends came to 9 bases. As DNA, the CDR3 is TGTGCCAGCAGCTTATCCGGGACATCTGGAAACACCATATATTTT. Its translation: CASSLSGTSGNTIYF.

The chain employs TRBV2 and TRBJ1-5, with 10 positions matching TRBD1. After removal of 8 bases from V and 3 bases from J, the junction contained 7 bases not matched to a gene. From germline, CDR1 is SNHLY and CDR2 FYNNEI. CDR3 size: 15 residues. The CDR3 sequence: CASHVDRGDNQPQHF. CDR3 coding DNA: TGTGCCAGCCACGTGGACAGGGGGGACAATCAGCCCCAGCATTTT.

The chain links TRBV7-3 to TRBJ1-2, with TRBD1 matching over 8 bases. CDR1 and CDR2 from the germline V gene are SGHTA and FQGTGA. There are 14 residues in the CDR3. Trimming cost V 4 bases and J 1 base; bases outside gene matches: 2. The DNA of the CDR3 is TGTGCCAGCAGCTATGACAGGGGTAACTATGGCTACACCTTC. Translating it yields CASSYDRGNYGYTF. Supplemented by reference TRBV7-3 and TRBJ1-2, the full variable domain reads GAGVSQTPSNKVTEKGKYVELRCDPISGHTALYWYRQSLGQGPEFLIYFQGTGAADDSGLPNDRFFAVRPEGSVSTLKIQRTERGDSAVYLCASSYDRGNYGYTFGSGTRLTVV.

The chain is built from TRBV7-3 and TRBJ1-1, with D hard to call. The CDR3 contains 14 residues. Germline values: CDR1 SGHTA, CDR2 FQGTGA. The V gene lost 5 bases and the J gene lost 6 bases, with 16 bases spanning the gap. The CDR3 nucleotides read TGTGCCAGCAGCCCTCACCGGGGAGTCCCTGAAGCTTTCTTT. The encoded protein is CASSPHRGVPEAFF. The whole variable domain, filled in from reference TRBV7-3 and TRBJ1-1, reads GAGVSQTPSNKVTEKGKYVELRCDPISGHTALYWYRQSLGQGPEFLIYFQGTGAADDSGLPNDRFFAVRPEGSVSTLKIQRTERGDSAVYLCASSPHRGVPEAFFGQGTRLTVV.

This clone was detected only once. This chain connects TRBV29-1 to TRBJ1-1; TRBD1 might be the D (6 bases). V was cut by 7 bases and J by 7 bases, with 19 bases left in between. Germline CDR1 SQVTM, CDR2 ANQGSEA. CDR3 length: 13 amino acids. CDR3 sequence: CSAKGDRPSEAFF. In DNA form, the CDR3 reads TGCAGCGCCAAAGGAGACAGGCCGAGTGAAGCTTTCTTT.

The chain's CDR3 is CASSYGRGGTGYEQYF. CDR3 sequence (DNA): TGTGCCAGCAGTTACGGGAGAGGGGGTACTGGTTACGAGCAGTACTTC. The chain carries TRBV6-6 and TRBJ2-7; D is possibly TRBD1 (6 bases). This CDR3 region has 16 residues. Germline CDR1 and CDR2: MNHNY and SVGAGI (reference sequence). Trimming removed 2 bases from V and 4 bases from J, with 18 bases in between.

V is TRBV30 and J is TRBJ1-1; D uncertain. Trimming left V 5 bases short and J 2 bases short, with 9 bases between. Germline lookup yields CDR1 GTSNPN and CDR2 SVGIG (reference sequence). This CDR3 has 12 amino acids. CDR3 sequence reads: CAWRRFNTEAFF. The CDR3 region has the DNA TGTGCCTGGCGGAGGTTTAACACTGAAGCTTTCTTT.

The chain has TRBV7-2 and TRBJ2-7; TRBD2 agrees at 7 bases. J gave up 6 bases and V 4 bases, and 9 bases lay outside the gene matches. The CDR3 sequence is 14 residues long. Germline V lookup: CDR1 SGHTA, CDR2 FQGNSA. The CDR3 nucleotides read TGTGCCAGCAGCTATCCCGCAGCGGGGCGCGAGCAGTACTTC. Its translation: CASSYPAAGREQYF.

This rearrangement joins TRBV2 to TRBJ2-1, with 11 bases that match TRBD2. V lost 4 bases to trimming and J lost 8 bases; unmatched junction nucleotides: 4. Germline lookup yields CDR1 SNHLY and CDR2 FYNNEI. This CDR3 has 14 residues. CDR3: CASSVLLAGDEQFF. Here the CDR3 DNA reads TGTGCCAGCAGTGTATTACTAGCGGGGGATGAGCAGTTCTTC.

V usage is TRBV6-1 and J usage is TRBJ2-3; TRBD1 matches 10 bases. This CDR3 has 15 amino acids. J lost 4 bases, V lost 0 bases, and 1 base had no gene match. The germline CDR1 and CDR2 sequences are MNHNS and SASEGT. DNA for the CDR3: TGTGCCAGCAGTGAAGCGACAGGGGGCCCAGATACGCAGTATTTT. Encoded protein: CASSEATGGPDTQYF.

The gene calls are TRBV6-5 and TRBJ2-1; 9 positions match TRBD2. V shed 4 bases and J 4 bases; nucleotides not matched to a gene: 8. This CDR3 spans 16 amino acids. Germline CDR1 and CDR2: MNHEY and SVGAGI. The CDR3 protein is CASSSPGLAEYNEQFF. CDR3 DNA sequence: TGTGCCAGCAGTTCACCGGGACTAGCAGAATACAATGAGCAGTTCTTC.

The V call is TRBV7-2, the J call TRBJ2-5; D perhaps matches TRBD2 (7 bases). The J call may be wrong; the DNA end is better matched by TRBJ2-7. Germline CDR1 SGHTA, CDR2 FQGNSA. The CDR3 extends over 14 amino acids. CDR3 coding DNA: TGTGCCAGCAGCTTAGCGGGGGGGCCGGACGAGCAGTACTTC. Residues: CASSLAGGPDEQYF.

This clone appeared a few times. The V and J genes are TRBV28 and TRBJ1-1, with 8 bases aligning to TRBD1. V dropped 2 bases and J dropped 5; count of bases not matched to a gene: 7. Germline CDR1 MDHEN, CDR2 SYDVKM. There are 15 residues in the CDR3. The CDR3 DNA reads as TGTGCCAGCAGTTTAGAGGCAGGGGGCATTACTGAAGCTTTCTTT. It yields the protein CASSLEAGGITEAFF.

The chain uses TRBV18 and TRBJ2-2; 10 nucleotides line up with TRBD1. The CDR3 sequence is 16 residues long. V gave up 3 bases and J gave up 6 bases; unmatched junction bases: 7. Germline values: CDR1 KGHSH, CDR2 LQKENI. The CDR3 nucleotides read TGTGCCAGCTCACCCCAGGGACAGGGGCCCGCCGGGGAGCTGTTTTTT. Amino acids: CASSPQGQGPAGELFF.

The chain joins TRBV9 to TRBJ2-5, with TRBD2 identical over 8 bases. The CDR3 sequence is 16 residues long. The J segment lost 0 bases and the V segment lost 0 bases, leaving 4 bases of the junction unmatched. Germline-derived CDR1 and CDR2 are SGDLS and YYNGEE. The chain's CDR3 is CASSVGPGGYQETQYF. CDR3 sequence (DNA): TGTGCCAGCAGCGTAGGTCCGGGGGGGTACCAAGAGACCCAGTACTTC.

This chain joins TRBV7-9 and TRBJ2-5; tentatively, D is TRBD2 (7 bases). V was pared by 3 bases and J by 5 bases, with 16 bases between. This CDR3 is built from 15 residues. CDR1 is SEHNR, CDR2 FQNEAQ, per germline (reference sequence). The CDR3 region is CASSFAIGGLETQYF. The DNA for the CDR3 is TGTGCCAGCAGCTTTGCGATCGGGGGGCTGGAGACCCAGTACTTC.

This clone was observed once. V usage is TRBV15 and J usage is TRBJ1-1, with D perhaps matching TRBD1 (5 bases). V lost 2 bases and J 1 base, leaving 11 bases between the germline ends. Germline V CDR1 and CDR2: LNHNV, YYDKDF (reference sequence). The CDR3 has 15 amino acids. The CDR3 spells CATSRRQLPNTEAFF. Written as DNA, the CDR3 is TGTGCCACCAGCAGAAGACAGCTACCGAACACTGAAGCTTTCTTT.